This T cell receptor (beta chain) was recorded in a study of CD8 T cell repertoires and HIV-1 epitope variants. The overall study: Controls were a CMV, EBV and flu peptide pool, Ebola AY9 negative control, and no-peptide well.

TCRdb's copy holds only in-frame clones and misses some; the assay was immunoSEQ multiplex PCR. The sample has 5,000 or so clones, about 65% seen once; the top ten hold approximately 40%. This CDR3 has 16 residues. Germline V gene sequence: CDR1 MRHNA, CDR2 SNTAGT. V shed 2 bases and J 5 bases; nucleotides not matched to a gene: 8. Concerning this clone itself: The target antigen is unknown.

The gene calls are TRBV6-4 and TRBJ2-1; 8 bases are shared with TRBD2. Sequenced input: cultured CD8+ T cells derived from PBMCs. The TCR sequence derives from a male donor with HIV. DNA of the CDR3: TGTGCCAGCAGTGACGCCAGCGGGAGAGGGGACAATGAGCAGTTCTTC. It is translated as CASSDASGRGDNEQFF.